This T cell receptor beta chain was recovered during a study of CD4 T cells in relation to SARS-CoV-2 and coronaviruses. Assay: immunoSEQ multiplex PCR; the TCRdb copy retains only in-frame clones and omits some. The sample has 35,000 to 50,000 clones; more than 65% are singletons. Concerning this clone: What it binds is unknown.

Sequenced sample: naive CD4+ T cells from PBMCs, cultured in vitro. As to subset: naive CD4+ T cells isolated by negative enrichment. The sequence was obtained from an adult with COVID-19.

CDR3 bases: TGTGCCAGCAGTTTTTCAGGGTACACTGAAGCTTTCTTT. Its protein product is CASSFSGYTEAFF. The chain carries TRBV12-3 or TRBV12-4 and TRBJ1-1; TRBD1 might be the D (5 bases). Trimming shortened V by 3 bases and J by 3 bases, and 8 bases separated the two germline ends. This CDR3 contains 13 residues.